This T cell receptor beta chain originates from a study of identical twins. The CDR3 covers 12 residues. With V trimmed by 4 bases and J by 9 bases, 5 bases remained unmatched. The germline CDR1 and CDR2 sequences are SEHNR and FQNEAQ (reference sequence). TCRdb re-called the 5' RACE reads with MiXCR, one entry per CDR3 protein. The table includes about 730,000 distinct CDR3 sequences, less than 25% detected once. The sample was also linked to a second study, of T cells expressing NK-cell markers. Per that paper: Among CD8+ T cells from several donors, dominant NKG2C+ clonotypes accounted for about 1.0-8%.

The origin of this receptor is a woman aged 18-29 years in good health. The specimen sequenced was PBMCs. This sequence joins TRBV7-9 and TRBJ2-7; 8 bases are a match to TRBD1. This chain's CDR3 is CASSSDREWQYF. CDR3 sequence (DNA): TGTGCCAGCAGCTCGGACAGGGAATGGCAGTACTTC.